This T cell receptor beta chain was sequenced during a study of Tregs in tolerant kidney transplant recipients. Background on the study: FACS sorting followed a roughly six-day coculture of CFSE-labeled recipient PBMCs with irradiated graft donor PBMCs. The study, taken as a whole, reports: Biological reproducibility was not directly addressed in this study.

This clone was recorded a few times. Its specificity is unknown. After removal of 3 bases from V and 4 bases from J, the junction contained 7 bases not matched to a gene. The germline V gene has CDR1 KGHSH and CDR2 LQKENI. This CDR3 has 15 residues. Produced via immunoSEQ multiplex PCR; TCRdb's table is partial and in-frame only. The table shows about 8,600 clones, with about 45% occurring only once. The sequenced sample consisted of CD4+ T cells from blood cultured with allogeneic cells. The clonotype was recovered from a human donor in good health. This chain connects TRBV18 to TRBJ1-2, with 8 bases that match TRBD1. CDR3 region: CASSPSGQDGYGYTF. CDR3 nucleotide sequence: TGTGCCAGCTCACCGTCGGGACAGGACGGCTATGGCTACACCTTC.